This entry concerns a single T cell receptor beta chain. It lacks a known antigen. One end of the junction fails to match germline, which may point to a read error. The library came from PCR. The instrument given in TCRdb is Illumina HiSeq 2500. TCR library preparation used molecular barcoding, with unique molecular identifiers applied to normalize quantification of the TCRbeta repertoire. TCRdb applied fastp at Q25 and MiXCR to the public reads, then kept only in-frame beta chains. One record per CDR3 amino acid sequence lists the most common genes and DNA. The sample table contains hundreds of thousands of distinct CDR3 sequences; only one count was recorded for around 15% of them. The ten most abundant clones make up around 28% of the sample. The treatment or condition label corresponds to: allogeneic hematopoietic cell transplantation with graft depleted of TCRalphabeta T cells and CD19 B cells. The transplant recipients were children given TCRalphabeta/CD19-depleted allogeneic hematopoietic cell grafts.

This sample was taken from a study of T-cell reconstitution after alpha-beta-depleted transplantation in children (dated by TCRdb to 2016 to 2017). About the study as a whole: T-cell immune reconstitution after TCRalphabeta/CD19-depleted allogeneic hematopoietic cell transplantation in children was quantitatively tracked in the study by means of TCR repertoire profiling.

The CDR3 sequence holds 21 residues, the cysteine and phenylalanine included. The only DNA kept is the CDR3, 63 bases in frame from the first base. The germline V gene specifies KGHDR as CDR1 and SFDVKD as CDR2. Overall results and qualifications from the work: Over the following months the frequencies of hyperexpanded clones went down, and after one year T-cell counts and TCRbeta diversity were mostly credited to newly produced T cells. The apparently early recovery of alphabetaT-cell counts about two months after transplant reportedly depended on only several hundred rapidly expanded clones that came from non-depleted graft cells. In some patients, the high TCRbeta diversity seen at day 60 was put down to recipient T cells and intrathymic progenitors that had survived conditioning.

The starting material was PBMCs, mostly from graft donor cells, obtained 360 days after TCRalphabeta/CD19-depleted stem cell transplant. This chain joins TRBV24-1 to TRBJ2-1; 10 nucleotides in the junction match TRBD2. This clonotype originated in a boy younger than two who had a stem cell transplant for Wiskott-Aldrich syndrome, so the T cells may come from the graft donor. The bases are TGTGGCACCAGTGATTTGCTCTTAGGGGGACTAGCGTTCAGAGCAAACAATGAGCAGTTCTTC. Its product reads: CGTSDLLLGGLAFRANNEQFF.